The present T cell receptor (beta chain) was sequenced within a study of cytomegalovirus exposure and HLA in healthy donors. Background on the study: Among a few hundred genotyped donors, approximately 80% fell in the Caucasian-associated ancestry cluster.

The junction had 11 bases not matched to a gene; V was cut back by 8 bases and J by 2 bases. Germline values: CDR1 SGHRS, CDR2 YFSETQ. The CDR3 extends over 16 amino acids. Regarding this clone: Its antigen is undetermined.

The study ran its PCR with 60 Vbeta and 13 Jbeta primers. The data were produced by immunoSEQ multiplex PCR, yet TCRdb's version contains in-frame clones alone and is incomplete. The sample lists 90,000 to 100,000 clones, around 84% seen once, with around 2% in the top ten. Study observations and caveats: Association of a missense DCLRE1C variant with TCR beta V- and J-gene trimming was reported in a later analysis. Judged likely to be a sequencing artifact was a cluster of highly shared sequence variants.

Sequencing input: PBMCs. The chain is built from TRBV5-1 and TRBJ2-2, with 8 bases lining up with TRBD1. The TCR sequence derives from a man younger than 30 in good health and CMV-seronegative. For the CDR3, the DNA is TGCGCCAGTTCCGGGACAGGTCCCCAAAACACCGGGGAGCTGTTTTTT. This gives the protein CASSGTGPQNTGELFF. Full variable domain (missing parts from reference TRBV5-1 and TRBJ2-2): KAGVTQTPRYLIKTRGQQVTLSCSPISGHRSVSWYQQTPGQGLQFLFEYFSETQRNKGNFPGRFSGRQFSNSRSEMNVSTLELGDSALYLCASSGTGPQNTGELFFGEGSRLTVL.